Listed below are T cell receptor beta chains from one sample, sequenced in a study of early T cells in non-severe SARS-CoV-2 infection. In TCRdb, the 5' RACE reads were re-called with MiXCR into one record per CDR3 protein. The sample shows nearly 60,000 distinct CDR3 sequences, roughly 13% of them seen only once. Sequenced: whole blood. These receptors all stem from an adult who was a healthcare worker with PCR-confirmed SARS-CoV-2 infection or an uninfected control (not recorded which). Both conserved end residues are part of each CDR3. The order of the fields is D gene, J gene, clone size, CDR3 length, V gene, CDR3 protein, CDR3 DNA. A D gene is named only where the DNA matches it firmly. Where a row states a size, it is once, few, many or the class of an expanded clone; other rows omit it.

D gene: TRBD1
J gene: TRBJ1-1
clone size: many
CDR3 length: 16
V gene: TRBV9
CDR3 protein: CASSVVGTGMNTEAFF
CDR3 DNA: TGTGCCAGCAGCGTAGTTGGGACAGGCATGAACACTGAAGCTTTCTTT

D gene: TRBD1
J gene: TRBJ1-2
clone size: -
CDR3 length: 15
V gene: TRBV27
CDR3 protein: CASSSIPGTADVYTF
CDR3 DNA: TGTGCCAGCAGTTCCATACCCGGGACAGCAGATGTCTACACCTTC

D gene: -
J gene: TRBJ2-7
clone size: few
CDR3 length: 13
V gene: TRBV28
CDR3 protein: CASSLDDTYEQYF
CDR3 DNA: TGTGCCAGCAGTTTAGATGACACCTACGAGCAGTACTTC

D gene: -
J gene: TRBJ2-7
clone size: few
CDR3 length: 13
V gene: TRBV20-1
CDR3 protein: CTSQTAILGEQYF
CDR3 DNA: TGCACCTCGCAGACCGCTATCCTCGGCGAGCAGTACTTC

D gene: -
J gene: TRBJ1-1
clone size: many
CDR3 length: 14
V gene: TRBV9
CDR3 protein: CASSVAALGTEAFF
CDR3 DNA: TGTGCCAGCAGCGTAGCGGCCCTTGGGACTGAAGCTTTCTTT

D gene: TRBD1
J gene: TRBJ2-7
clone size: many
CDR3 length: 16
V gene: TRBV27
CDR3 protein: CASSFHPGQGTYEQYF
CDR3 DNA: TGTGCCAGCAGTTTTCATCCGGGACAGGGGACCTACGAGCAGTACTTC

D gene: -
J gene: TRBJ2-2
clone size: many
CDR3 length: 13
V gene: TRBV5-1
CDR3 protein: CASSFTVTGELFF
CDR3 DNA: TGCGCCAGCAGCTTTACAGTCACCGGGGAGCTGTTTTTT

D gene: TRBD1
J gene: TRBJ2-7
clone size: -
CDR3 length: 19
V gene: TRBV19
CDR3 protein: CASSPGRTGGGRGSYEQYF
CDR3 DNA: TGTGCCAGTAGCCCGGGGAGGACAGGGGGCGGTCGAGGATCCTACGAGCAGTACTTC

D gene: TRBD1
J gene: TRBJ1-1
clone size: -
CDR3 length: 16
V gene: TRBV6-5
CDR3 protein: CASSYGSPGQKTEAFF
CDR3 DNA: TGTGCCAGCAGTTATGGTTCACCGGGACAGAAAACTGAAGCTTTCTTT

D gene: -
J gene: TRBJ1-5
clone size: few
CDR3 length: 13
V gene: TRBV24-1
CDR3 protein: CATSDESNQPQHF
CDR3 DNA: TGTGCCACCAGTGATGAAAGCAATCAGCCCCAGCATTTT

D gene: -
J gene: TRBJ2-4
clone size: -
CDR3 length: 15
V gene: TRBV9
CDR3 protein: CASSASGAPENIQYF
CDR3 DNA: TGTGCCAGCAGCGCGTCAGGTGCCCCCGAAAACATTCAGTACTTC

D gene: TRBD1
J gene: TRBJ1-3
clone size: -
CDR3 length: 14
V gene: TRBV12-3/TRBV12-4
CDR3 protein: CASSFRQGSNTIYF
CDR3 DNA: TGTGCCAGCAGTTTCCGACAGGGGTCAAACACCATATATTTT

D gene: -
J gene: TRBJ1-1
clone size: many
CDR3 length: 10
V gene: TRBV28
CDR3 protein: CASGYTEAFF
CDR3 DNA: TGTGCCAGCGGATACACTGAAGCTTTCTTT

D gene: -
J gene: TRBJ2-3
clone size: -
CDR3 length: 16
V gene: TRBV5-1
CDR3 protein: CASSRGRVPSTDTQYF
CDR3 DNA: TGCGCCAGCAGCCGGGGTCGGGTTCCTAGCACAGATACGCAGTATTTT

D gene: TRBD1
J gene: TRBJ1-5
clone size: few
CDR3 length: 15
V gene: TRBV27
CDR3 protein: CASRTDRGGNQPQHF
CDR3 DNA: TGTGCCAGCAGGACAGACAGGGGTGGCAATCAGCCCCAGCATTTT

D gene: -
J gene: TRBJ2-6
clone size: -
CDR3 length: 14
V gene: TRBV29-1
CDR3 protein: CSVVEGTGANVLTF
CDR3 DNA: TGCAGCGTTGTGGAAGGGACCGGGGCCAACGTCCTGACTTTC

D gene: -
J gene: TRBJ1-2
clone size: few
CDR3 length: 15
V gene: TRBV7-9
CDR3 protein: CASSSGRWGKDGYTF
CDR3 DNA: TGTGCCAGCAGCTCTGGGCGTTGGGGAAAGGATGGCTACACCTTC

D gene: TRBD1
J gene: TRBJ1-5
clone size: many
CDR3 length: 16
V gene: TRBV28
CDR3 protein: CASSFRGTGLYQPQHF
CDR3 DNA: TGTGCCAGCAGTTTCCGCGGGACAGGGTTATATCAGCCCCAGCATTTT

D gene: -
J gene: TRBJ2-1
clone size: many
CDR3 length: 19
V gene: TRBV7-6
CDR3 protein: CASSLDHPSTGSSYNEQFF
CDR3 DNA: TGTGCCAGCAGCCTTGACCATCCCTCAACCGGTAGCTCCTACAATGAGCAGTTCTTC

D gene: -
J gene: TRBJ2-3
clone size: many
CDR3 length: 14
V gene: TRBV20-1
CDR3 protein: CSAKPALRGVTQYF
CDR3 DNA: TGCAGTGCGAAGCCGGCCTTGAGGGGCGTTACGCAGTATTTT

D gene: -
J gene: TRBJ2-3
clone size: -
CDR3 length: 17
V gene: TRBV3-1
CDR3 protein: CASSQAGAPISTDTQYF
CDR3 DNA: TGTGCCAGCAGCCAAGCGGGAGCTCCCATTAGCACAGATACGCAGTATTTT

D gene: TRBD2
J gene: TRBJ2-3
clone size: -
CDR3 length: 16
V gene: TRBV5-1
CDR3 protein: CASSRGLAGVTDTQYF
CDR3 DNA: TGCGCCAGCAGCCGGGGACTAGCGGGAGTCACAGATACGCAGTATTTT

D gene: TRBD2
J gene: TRBJ2-7
clone size: -
CDR3 length: 15
V gene: TRBV5-5
CDR3 protein: CASSPHGGASYEQYF
CDR3 DNA: TGTGCCAGCAGCCCCCACGGGGGGGCCTCCTACGAGCAGTACTTC

D gene: TRBD1
J gene: TRBJ2-2
clone size: few
CDR3 length: 17
V gene: TRBV20-1
CDR3 protein: CSARPYQGAVGTGELFF
CDR3 DNA: TGCAGTGCTAGACCTTATCAGGGGGCGGTCGGCACCGGGGAGCTGTTTTTT

D gene: -
J gene: TRBJ2-3
clone size: -
CDR3 length: 16
V gene: TRBV28
CDR3 protein: CASRAGERLSTDTQYF
CDR3 DNA: TGTGCCAGCAGAGCCGGGGAACGACTTAGCACAGATACGCAGTATTTT

D gene: -
J gene: TRBJ2-5
clone size: many
CDR3 length: 15
V gene: TRBV7-8
CDR3 protein: CASSLASWAQETQYF
CDR3 DNA: TGTGCCAGCAGCTTAGCGTCTTGGGCTCAAGAGACCCAGTACTTC

D gene: -
J gene: TRBJ1-4
clone size: -
CDR3 length: 15
V gene: TRBV19
CDR3 protein: CASSTGTQGGEKLFF
CDR3 DNA: TGTGCCAGTAGCACCGGGACACAAGGCGGTGAAAAACTGTTTTTT

D gene: -
J gene: TRBJ2-5
clone size: -
CDR3 length: 14
V gene: TRBV7-2
CDR3 protein: CASSYPRRSETQYF
CDR3 DNA: TGTGCCAGCAGCTACCCCCGTCGGTCAGAGACCCAGTACTTC

D gene: TRBD1
J gene: TRBJ1-3
clone size: -
CDR3 length: 15
V gene: TRBV18
CDR3 protein: CASSRGQSSGNTIYF
CDR3 DNA: TGTGCCAGCTCACGGGGACAGTCTTCTGGAAACACCATATATTTT

D gene: TRBD1
J gene: TRBJ1-5
clone size: -
CDR3 length: 14
V gene: TRBV19
CDR3 protein: CASTPTGHHQPQHF
CDR3 DNA: TGTGCCAGTACCCCGACAGGGCATCATCAGCCCCAGCATTTT

D gene: TRBD1
J gene: TRBJ2-2
clone size: -
CDR3 length: 16
V gene: TRBV27
CDR3 protein: CASSFPGTGNTGELFF
CDR3 DNA: TGTGCCAGCAGTTTCCCAGGGACAGGGAACACCGGGGAGCTGTTTTTT

D gene: -
J gene: TRBJ1-2
clone size: many
CDR3 length: 14
V gene: TRBV28
CDR3 protein: CASSLGLTNYGYTF
CDR3 DNA: TGTGCCAGCAGTTTAGGCCTAACTAACTATGGCTACACCTTC

D gene: -
J gene: TRBJ1-3
clone size: -
CDR3 length: 14
V gene: TRBV20-1
CDR3 protein: CSAVAGFSGNTIYF
CDR3 DNA: TGCAGTGCGGTTGCAGGGTTCTCTGGAAACACCATATATTTT

D gene: -
J gene: TRBJ2-7
clone size: -
CDR3 length: 13
V gene: TRBV6-5
CDR3 protein: CASSYSIGGEQYF
CDR3 DNA: TGTGCCAGCAGTTACTCGATCGGGGGCGAGCAGTACTTC

D gene: -
J gene: TRBJ1-1
clone size: -
CDR3 length: 15
V gene: TRBV7-9
CDR3 protein: CASSLGEGMNTEAFF
CDR3 DNA: TGTGCCAGCAGTCTCGGCGAGGGGATGAACACTGAAGCTTTCTTT

D gene: -
J gene: TRBJ1-6
clone size: -
CDR3 length: 13
V gene: TRBV5-6
CDR3 protein: CASSSGDNSPLHF
CDR3 DNA: TGTGCCAGCAGCTCAGGGGATAATTCACCCCTCCACTTT

D gene: -
J gene: TRBJ1-1
clone size: many
CDR3 length: 12
V gene: TRBV18
CDR3 protein: CASSDSLWEAFF
CDR3 DNA: TGTGCCAGCTCGGACAGCCTCTGGGAAGCTTTCTTT

D gene: TRBD2
J gene: TRBJ2-1
clone size: -
CDR3 length: 13
V gene: TRBV7-9
CDR3 protein: CASRPGTTAEQFF
CDR3 DNA: TGTGCCAGCAGACCCGGGACTACCGCTGAGCAGTTCTTC

D gene: -
J gene: TRBJ2-1
clone size: many
CDR3 length: 13
V gene: TRBV11-2
CDR3 protein: CASSLDSGNEQFF
CDR3 DNA: TGTGCCAGCAGCTTGGACAGCGGGAATGAGCAGTTCTTC

D gene: -
J gene: TRBJ2-3
clone size: few
CDR3 length: 17
V gene: TRBV21-1
CDR3 protein: CASSTTSGRACGDTQYF
CDR3 DNA: TGTGCCAGCAGCACGACTAGCGGGAGGGCCTGTGGAGATACGCAGTATTTT

D gene: -
J gene: TRBJ2-7
clone size: -
CDR3 length: 16
V gene: TRBV4-3
CDR3 protein: CASSQGREDLSYEQYF
CDR3 DNA: TGCGCCAGCAGCCAAGGCCGCGAGGATCTCTCCTACGAGCAGTACTTC

D gene: -
J gene: TRBJ1-6
clone size: many
CDR3 length: 13
V gene: TRBV5-4
CDR3 protein: CASSGQANSPLHF
CDR3 DNA: TGTGCCAGCAGCGGACAAGCCAATTCACCCCTCCACTTT

D gene: -
J gene: TRBJ2-7
clone size: -
CDR3 length: 14
V gene: TRBV20-1
CDR3 protein: CSSNGGTGPREQYF
CDR3 DNA: TGCAGTAGTAACGGTGGGACGGGACCGAGGGAGCAGTACTTC

D gene: TRBD2
J gene: TRBJ2-1
clone size: many
CDR3 length: 14
V gene: TRBV20-1
CDR3 protein: CSGLTSGRAHEQFF
CDR3 DNA: TGCAGCGGGCTGACTAGCGGGAGGGCCCATGAGCAGTTCTTC

D gene: -
J gene: TRBJ2-7
clone size: -
CDR3 length: 14
V gene: TRBV10-3
CDR3 protein: CAPSCGGRVYEQYF
CDR3 DNA: TGTGCCCCCTCGTGCGGGGGCAGGGTATACGAGCAGTACTTC

D gene: -
J gene: TRBJ2-7
clone size: many
CDR3 length: 12
V gene: TRBV11-2
CDR3 protein: CASSEGSYEQYF
CDR3 DNA: TGTGCCAGCAGCGAAGGCTCCTACGAGCAGTACTTC

D gene: TRBD2
J gene: TRBJ2-1
clone size: many
CDR3 length: 14
V gene: TRBV27
CDR3 protein: CASSLAVTYNEQFF
CDR3 DNA: TGTGCCAGCAGCCTAGCGGTAACCTACAATGAGCAGTTCTTC

D gene: -
J gene: TRBJ2-2
clone size: many
CDR3 length: 13
V gene: TRBV6-4
CDR3 protein: CASATGNTGELFF
CDR3 DNA: TGTGCCAGCGCGACAGGGAACACCGGGGAGCTGTTTTTT

D gene: -
J gene: TRBJ1-2
clone size: once
CDR3 length: 13
V gene: TRBV29-1
CDR3 protein: CSVDGGRNYGYTF
CDR3 DNA: TGCAGCGTTGATGGTGGGAGAAACTATGGCTACACCTTC

D gene: -
J gene: TRBJ1-5
clone size: few
CDR3 length: 14
V gene: TRBV19
CDR3 protein: CARMGGREGQPQHF
CDR3 DNA: TGTGCCAGGATGGGGGGCAGGGAAGGCCAGCCCCAGCATTTT

D gene: -
J gene: TRBJ2-5
clone size: few
CDR3 length: 14
V gene: TRBV6-5
CDR3 protein: CASTHLQAQETQYF
CDR3 DNA: TGTGCCAGCACCCACCTTCAGGCCCAAGAGACCCAGTACTTC

D gene: TRBD1
J gene: TRBJ2-3
clone size: few
CDR3 length: 19
V gene: TRBV14
CDR3 protein: CASSPEIFGTGPFTDTQYF
CDR3 DNA: TGTGCCAGCAGCCCTGAGATCTTCGGGACAGGTCCTTTCACAGATACGCAGTATTTT

D gene: -
J gene: TRBJ1-6
clone size: many
CDR3 length: 13
V gene: TRBV20-1
CDR3 protein: CSAKSVSNSPLHF
CDR3 DNA: TGCAGTGCTAAGTCGGTCTCCAATTCACCCCTCCACTTT

D gene: TRBD1
J gene: TRBJ2-1
clone size: few
CDR3 length: 15
V gene: TRBV29-1
CDR3 protein: CSVPRTGSSYNEQFF
CDR3 DNA: TGCAGCGTTCCTCGGACAGGGAGCTCCTACAATGAGCAGTTCTTC

D gene: TRBD2
J gene: TRBJ2-1
clone size: few
CDR3 length: 18
V gene: TRBV5-1
CDR3 protein: CASSLPITSGGRRNEQFF
CDR3 DNA: TGCGCCAGCAGCTTGCCCATCACTAGCGGGGGGCGCCGCAATGAGCAGTTCTTC

D gene: -
J gene: TRBJ1-5
clone size: many
CDR3 length: 13
V gene: TRBV18
CDR3 protein: CASSRERDQPQHF
CDR3 DNA: TGTGCCAGCTCACGGGAGAGGGACCAGCCCCAGCATTTT

D gene: -
J gene: TRBJ2-7
clone size: many
CDR3 length: 15
V gene: TRBV6-2/TRBV6-3
CDR3 protein: CASSYPGDSGYEQYF
CDR3 DNA: TGTGCCAGCAGTTACCCGGGGGACTCCGGCTACGAGCAGTACTTC

D gene: TRBD2
J gene: TRBJ2-1
clone size: few
CDR3 length: 15
V gene: TRBV4-3
CDR3 protein: CASSYTTSGRGEQFF
CDR3 DNA: TGCGCCAGCAGCTATACGACTAGCGGGAGGGGTGAGCAGTTCTTC

D gene: -
J gene: TRBJ2-1
clone size: many
CDR3 length: 16
V gene: TRBV7-8
CDR3 protein: CASSRELATRSPEQFF
CDR3 DNA: TGTGCCAGCAGCCGCGAGTTGGCTACCCGTTCTCCCGAGCAGTTCTTC